Each of the 26 T cell receptor beta chains below was sequenced from the same sample in a study of blood T cell repertoires in COVID-19. Only in-frame clones appear in the TCRdb table, and some are missing; sequencing was by immunoSEQ multiplex PCR. The repertoire consists of under 200,000 clones, with about 85% occurring once and the leading ten covering 20% to 25%. The sequenced material came from PBMCs or T cells enriched from blood (not recorded which). The receptors were gathered from a woman aged 40 to 50 in a cohort exposed to, infected with or recovered from COVID-19 (not recorded which).

V and J are TRBV13 and TRBJ2-7, with D maybe TRBD2 (6 bases). The CDR3 loop spans 14 amino acids. Germline V gives CDR1 PRHDT, CDR2 FYEKMQ (reference sequence). V was pared by 5 bases and J by 0 bases, with 11 bases between. The CDR3: CASSLAGNSYEQYF. Here the CDR3 DNA reads TGTGCCAGCAGCCTGGCGGGAAACTCCTACGAGCAGTACTTC.

This sequence joins TRBV3-1 (or the pseudogene TRBV3-2) and TRBJ1-6; D unresolved. The V and J ends lost 4 bases and 9 bases respectively, with 10 bases between them. The CDR3 is made up of 13 amino acids. Germline V gene lookup returns CDR1 LGHDT and CDR2 YNNKEL (reference sequence). The CDR3 bases are TGTGCCAGCAGCCGAGCTAGGATTTCACCCCTCCACTTT. Its protein is CASSRARISPLHF.

CDR3 residues: CASSPPQSSGRSDIQYF. CDR3 DNA: TGTGCCAGCAGCCCGCCGCAGTCTAGCGGGAGATCTGACATTCAGTACTTC. The chain has TRBV9 and TRBJ2-4; 10 positions match TRBD2. The CDR3 covers 17 residues. Trimming at V came to 4 bases and at J to 8 bases, leaving 15 bases not matched to a gene. The germline V gene has CDR1 SGDLS and CDR2 YYNGEE.

Only a few counts were recorded for this clone. This chain joins TRBV11-2 and TRBJ2-3, with D tentatively TRBD2 (5 bases). Germline V gene data show CDR1 as SGHAT and CDR2 as FQNNGV. Trimming took off 5 bases at V and 0 bases at J, with 15 bases between the two ends. The CDR3 loop spans 16 amino acids. CDR3 bases: TGTGCCAGCAGCCGAGTTTTGAGAGGGAGCACAGATACGCAGTATTTT. It translates to CASSRVLRGSTDTQYF.

The V and J genes are TRBV27 and TRBJ1-1, with D possibly being TRBD1 (5 bases). Trimming removed 2 bases at V and 0 bases at J, with 7 bases between. The V gene's germline CDR1 is MNHEY and CDR2 SMNVEV (reference sequence). This CDR3 is 14 amino acids long. CDR3 in amino acids: CASSLGHMNTEAFF. CDR3 bases: TGTGCCAGCAGTTTAGGACATATGAACACTGAAGCTTTCTTT.

V usage is TRBV28 and J usage is TRBJ1-4; the D is unclear. The length of the CDR3 is 13 residues. The ends were cut back, 2 bases at V and 5 bases at J, with 6 bases in the middle. Germline CDR1 and CDR2: MDHEN and SYDVKM. CDR3 coding DNA: TGTGCCAGCAGTTTAAGCAGGAATGAAAAACTGTTTTTT. Its translation: CASSLSRNEKLFF.

The gene calls are TRBV5-1 and TRBJ1-5; D gene ambiguous. Germline V gene sequence: CDR1 SGHRS, CDR2 YFSETQ. Trimming removed 2 bases from V and 3 bases from J, with 12 bases in between. This CDR3 comprises 15 residues. The CDR3 DNA reads TGCGCCAGCAGCTTTTACCCAGGCACCAATCAGCCCCAGCATTTT. Translation: CASSFYPGTNQPQHF.

This sequence joins TRBV28 and TRBJ2-5; a weak D match, TRBD1 (6 bases). The length of the CDR3 is 14 residues. Germline CDR1 MDHEN, CDR2 SYDVKM. The V end lost 5 bases, the J end lost 1 base, and 11 bases lay between the germline ends. DNA of the CDR3: TGTGCCAGCAGTATAATGGACAGCCAAGAGACCCAGTACTTC. Its protein is CASSIMDSQETQYF.

This clone came up once. The chain links TRBV7-2 to TRBJ2-3; the D gene is possibly TRBD2 (5 bases). The CDR3 runs 15 residues. V was pared by 7 bases and J by 6 bases, with 20 bases between. Germline assignment: CDR1 SGHTA and CDR2 FQGNSA. Here the CDR3 reads CASKLREGRLDTQYF. The CDR3 DNA is TGTGCCAGCAAGCTTAGAGAGGGCAGGCTTGATACGCAGTATTTT.

This clone occurred once. The rearrangement joins TRBV4-1 to TRBJ1-2; no clear D gene. V was shortened by 3 bases and J by 0 bases, with 11 bases between the two germline ends. This CDR3 comprises 15 residues. CDR1 MGHRA and CDR2 YSYEKL come from the germline V gene. The CDR3 loop reads CASSHTTAANYGYTF. As DNA, the CDR3 is TGCGCCAGCAGCCACACCACCGCAGCTAACTATGGCTACACCTTC.

This chain links TRBV5-1 with TRBJ2-1, with TRBD1 identical over 11 bases. This CDR3 comprises 17 residues. Germline-derived CDR1 and CDR2 are SGHRS and YFSETQ. J lost 2 bases, V lost 4 bases, and 8 bases had no gene match. The CDR3 loop reads CASSAAPGQGAYNEQFF. Written as DNA, the CDR3 is TGCGCCAGCAGCGCCGCCCCGGGACAGGGGGCCTACAATGAGCAGTTCTTC. The full variable domain, rest sourced from reference TRBV5-1 and TRBJ2-1, is KAGVTQTPRYLIKTRGQQVTLSCSPISGHRSVSWYQQTPGQGLQFLFEYFSETQRNKGNFPGRFSGRQFSNSRSEMNVSTLELGDSALYLCASSAAPGQGAYNEQFFGPGTRLTVL.

The rearrangement uses TRBV7-8 and TRBJ1-5, with 7 bases fitting TRBD1. CDR3 length: 15 amino acids. Trimming cost V 0 bases and J 9 bases; bases outside gene matches: 8. Germline-derived CDR1 and CDR2 are SGHVS and FQNEAQ. The CDR3 spells CASSLARTGEGPQHF. The CDR3 DNA is TGTGCCAGCAGCTTAGCGCGTACAGGGGAAGGGCCCCAGCATTTT.

The V and J genes are TRBV7-2 and TRBJ2-3; TRBD2 agrees at 15 bases. The CDR3 spans 17 residues. The V gene end was trimmed by 7 bases and the J gene end by 1 base; junction bases not matched to a gene: 6. The germline V gene encodes CDR1 SGHTA and CDR2 FQGNSA. CDR3 protein: CASKWTSGRAGTDTQYF. The CDR3, as DNA: TGTGCCAGCAAATGGACTAGCGGGAGGGCCGGCACAGATACGCAGTATTTT.

The chain carries TRBV25-1 and TRBJ1-5, with D maybe TRBD1 (5 bases). The V end lost 1 base, the J end lost 1 base, and 5 bases lay between the germline ends. This CDR3 spans 14 amino acids. Germline assignment: CDR1 MGHDK and CDR2 SYGVNS. In DNA form, the CDR3 reads TGTGCCAGCAGTGAATGGGGCAGCAATCAGCCCCAGCATTTT. Translation: CASSEWGSNQPQHF.

The rearrangement links TRBV28 to TRBJ1-4, with D perhaps TRBD1 (6 bases). This CDR3 is built from 14 residues. The V gene lost 4 bases and the J gene lost 6 bases, with 12 bases spanning the gap. Germline CDR1 and CDR2: MDHEN and SYDVKM. The DNA for the CDR3 is TGTGCCAGCAGTTCCGTGGACAGCGATGAAAAACTGTTTTTT. It is translated as CASSSVDSDEKLFF.

This rearrangement joins TRBV28 to TRBJ2-1, with 8 bases fitting TRBD2. The CDR3 consists of 16 residues. V lost 5 bases and J lost 6; bases outside the gene matches: 12. The V gene's germline CDR1 is MDHEN and CDR2 SYDVKM. CDR3 sequence (DNA): TGTGCCAGCAGTGCCCTCGGTCGGGGGGGCCCCAATGAGCAGTTCTTC. This gives the protein CASSALGRGGPNEQFF.

In this sample, this clone turned up once. The CDR3 is CASSLSASGDYNEQFF. The DNA of the CDR3 is TGCGCCAGCAGCTTGTCGGCTAGCGGGGACTACAATGAGCAGTTCTTC. The chain joins TRBV5-1 to TRBJ2-1; 9 bases map to TRBD2. The CDR3 runs 16 residues. With V trimmed by 1 base and J by 3 bases, 5 bases remained unmatched. Germline CDR1 is SGHRS and CDR2 is YFSETQ.

The rearrangement uses TRBV7-9 and TRBJ1-5; D perhaps matches TRBD1 (6 bases). The germline V gene has CDR1 SEHNR and CDR2 FQNEAQ (reference sequence). V was trimmed by 5 bases and J by 1 base, leaving 12 bases between them. CDR3 size: 15 residues. The chain's CDR3 is CASSLWGGSNQPQHF. DNA for the CDR3: TGTGCCAGCAGCCTGTGGGGGGGCAGCAATCAGCCCCAGCATTTT.

This chain connects TRBV11-2 to TRBJ2-1, with 9 bases that match TRBD1. This CDR3 is built from 15 residues. Trimming took 2 bases from V and 10 from J; bases not matched to a gene: 9. Germline V gives CDR1 SGHAT, CDR2 FQNNGV. DNA of the CDR3: TGTGCCAGCAGCTTATTAGGGACAGGGTTCAACGAGCAGTTCTTC. It specifies CASSLLGTGFNEQFF.

CDR3 protein: CASSHKTGTGELFF. The CDR3 nucleotides are TGCGCCAGCAGCCACAAGACAGGGACCGGGGAGCTGTTTTTT. The genes are TRBV4-3 and TRBJ2-2, with 7 bases that match TRBD1. In germline, CDR1 is LGHNA, CDR2 YSLEER. V lost 3 bases and J lost 5; bases outside the gene matches: 3. The CDR3 spans 14 residues.

The chain links TRBV9 to TRBJ2-7; possibly TRBD1 for D (6 bases). CDR1 and CDR2 from the germline V gene are SGDLS and YYNGEE. The CDR3 loop spans 15 amino acids. The V end lost 0 bases, the J end lost 0 bases, and 10 bases lay between the germline ends. CDR3 protein: CASSVAVTGSYEQYF. The DNA of the CDR3 is TGTGCCAGCAGCGTAGCCGTGACAGGCTCCTACGAGCAGTACTTC.

The V and J genes are TRBV30 and TRBJ1-5; TRBD1 aligns across 7 bases. The V segment lost 5 bases and the J segment 4 bases; nucleotides outside the gene matches: 2. CDR3 length: 12 amino acids. In germline, CDR1 is GTSNPN, CDR2 SVGIG (reference sequence). The CDR3 nucleotides are TGTGCCTGGGGGACAGCAAATCAGCCCCAGCATTTT. Protein: CAWGTANQPQHF.

V gene TRBV7-9 combines with J gene TRBJ2-7; perhaps TRBD1 as D (6 bases). The germline V gene encodes CDR1 SEHNR and CDR2 FQNEAQ (reference sequence). V lost 5 bases, J lost 9 bases, and 29 bases lay in between. The CDR3 sequence is 17 residues long. Here the CDR3 DNA reads TGTGCCAGCAGCGCACTCCTACGATCGGCAGGGGCCGAGGGGCAGTACTTC. Translated, it gives CASSALLRSAGAEGQYF.

This chain connects TRBV19 to TRBJ2-7; 8 nucleotides line up with TRBD1. Losses at the gene ends were 9 bases for V and 6 bases for J; bases not matched to a gene: 7. Per germline, CDR1 LNHDA and CDR2 SQIVND (reference sequence). This CDR3 is built from 12 residues. Here the CDR3 DNA reads TGTGCCAGCAAGGACAGGGCCGCCGAGCAGTACTTC. This translates into CASKDRAAEQYF.

The chain combines TRBV11-2 with TRBJ2-3, with D perhaps TRBD2 (5 bases). The CDR3 extends over 13 amino acids. The germline V gene has CDR1 SGHAT and CDR2 FQNNGV. V was clipped by 8 bases and J by 2 bases, with 11 bases between them. CDR3 DNA: TGTGCCAGCTTGCGGGTATCCACAGATACGCAGTATTTT. This encodes CASLRVSTDTQYF.

The rearrangement uses TRBV10-3 and TRBJ1-5; D is uncertain. The CDR3 sequence is 12 residues long. Germline V gene data show CDR1 as ENHRY and CDR2 as SYGVKD. V shed 6 bases and J shed 3 bases, with 6 bases lying between them. Here the CDR3 reads CAIRGLNQPQHF. The CDR3 region has the DNA TGTGCCATCAGGGGCCTCAATCAGCCCCAGCATTTT.